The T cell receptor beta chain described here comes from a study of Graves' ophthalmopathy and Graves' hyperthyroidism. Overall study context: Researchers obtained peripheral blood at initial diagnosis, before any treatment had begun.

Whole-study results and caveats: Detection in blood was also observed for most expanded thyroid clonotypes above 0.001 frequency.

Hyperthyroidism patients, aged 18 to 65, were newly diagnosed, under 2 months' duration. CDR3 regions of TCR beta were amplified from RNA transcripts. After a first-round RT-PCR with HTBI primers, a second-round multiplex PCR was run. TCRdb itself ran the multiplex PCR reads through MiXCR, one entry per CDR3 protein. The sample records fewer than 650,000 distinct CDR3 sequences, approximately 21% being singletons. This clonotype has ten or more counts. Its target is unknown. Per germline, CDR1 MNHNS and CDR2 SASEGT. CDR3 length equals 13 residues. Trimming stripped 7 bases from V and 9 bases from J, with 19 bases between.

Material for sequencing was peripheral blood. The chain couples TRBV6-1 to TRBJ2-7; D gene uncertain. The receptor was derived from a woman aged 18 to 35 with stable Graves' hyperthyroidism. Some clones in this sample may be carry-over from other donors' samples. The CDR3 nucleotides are TGTGCCAGCAACCGAGCGTCAGAATCCGGGCAGTACTTC. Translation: CASNRASESGQYF.